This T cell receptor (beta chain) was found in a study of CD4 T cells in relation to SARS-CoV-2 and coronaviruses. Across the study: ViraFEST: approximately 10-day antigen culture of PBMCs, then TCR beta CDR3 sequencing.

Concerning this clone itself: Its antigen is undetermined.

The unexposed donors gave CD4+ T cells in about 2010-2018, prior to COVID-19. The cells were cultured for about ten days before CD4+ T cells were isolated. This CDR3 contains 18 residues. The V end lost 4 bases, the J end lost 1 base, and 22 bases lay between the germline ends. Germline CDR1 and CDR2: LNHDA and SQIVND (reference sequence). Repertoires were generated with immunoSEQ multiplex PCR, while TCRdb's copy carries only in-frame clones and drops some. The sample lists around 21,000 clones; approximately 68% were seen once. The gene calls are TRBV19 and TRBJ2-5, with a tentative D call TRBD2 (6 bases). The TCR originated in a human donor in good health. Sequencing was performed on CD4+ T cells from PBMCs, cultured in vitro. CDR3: CASSSDRGTPPPQETQYF. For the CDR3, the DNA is TGTGCCAGTAGTAGCGACCGGGGGACTCCACCACCCCAAGAGACCCAGTACTTC.